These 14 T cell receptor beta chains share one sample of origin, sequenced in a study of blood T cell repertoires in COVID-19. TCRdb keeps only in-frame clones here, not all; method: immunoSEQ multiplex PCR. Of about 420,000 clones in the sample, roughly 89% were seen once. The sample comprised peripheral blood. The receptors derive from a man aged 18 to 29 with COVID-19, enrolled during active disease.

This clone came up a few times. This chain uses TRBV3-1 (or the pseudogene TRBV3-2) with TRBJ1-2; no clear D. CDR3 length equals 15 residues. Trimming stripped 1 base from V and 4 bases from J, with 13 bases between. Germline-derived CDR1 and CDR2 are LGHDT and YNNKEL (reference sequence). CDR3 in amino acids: CASSQGAGLGYGYTF. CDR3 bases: TGTGCCAGCAGCCAAGGGGCCGGTTTAGGCTATGGCTACACCTTC.

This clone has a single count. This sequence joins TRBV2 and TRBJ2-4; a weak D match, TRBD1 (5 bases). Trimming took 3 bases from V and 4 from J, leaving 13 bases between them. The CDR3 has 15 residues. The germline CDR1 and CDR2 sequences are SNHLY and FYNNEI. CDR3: CASSDPGRVKNIQYF. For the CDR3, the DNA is TGTGCCAGCAGTGATCCAGGGCGTGTTAAAAACATTCAGTACTTC.

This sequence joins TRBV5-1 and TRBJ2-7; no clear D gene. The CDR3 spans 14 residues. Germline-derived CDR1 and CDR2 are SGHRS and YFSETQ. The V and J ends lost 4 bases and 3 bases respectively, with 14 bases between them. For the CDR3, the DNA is TGCGCCAGCAGCGTTATGTACTACAACTACGAGCAGTACTTC. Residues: CASSVMYYNYEQYF.

DNA of the CDR3: TGTGCCACCAGCAGAGAGGGACTAGCAAGGACCGGGGAGCTGTTTTTT. It translates to CATSREGLARTGELFF. The rearrangement uses TRBV15 and TRBJ2-2, with 9 bases identical to TRBD2. The germline V gene has CDR1 LNHNV and CDR2 YYDKDF (reference sequence). J was trimmed by 5 bases and V by 0 bases; bases with no gene match: 4. CDR3 length equals 16 residues.

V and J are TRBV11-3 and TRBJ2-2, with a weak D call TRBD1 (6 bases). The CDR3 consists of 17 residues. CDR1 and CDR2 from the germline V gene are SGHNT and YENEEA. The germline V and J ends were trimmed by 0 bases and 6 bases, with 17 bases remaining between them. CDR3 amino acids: CASSLDPLAGVAGELFF. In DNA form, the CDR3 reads TGTGCCAGCAGCTTAGACCCACTGGCAGGGGTGGCCGGGGAGCTGTTTTTT.

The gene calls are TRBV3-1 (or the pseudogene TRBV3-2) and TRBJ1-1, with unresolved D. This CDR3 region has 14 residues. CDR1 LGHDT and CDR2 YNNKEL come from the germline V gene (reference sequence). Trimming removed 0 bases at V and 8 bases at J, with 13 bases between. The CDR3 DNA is TGTGCCAGCAGCCAAGATCTTCAGACGCGGGAAGCTTTCTTT. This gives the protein CASSQDLQTREAFF.

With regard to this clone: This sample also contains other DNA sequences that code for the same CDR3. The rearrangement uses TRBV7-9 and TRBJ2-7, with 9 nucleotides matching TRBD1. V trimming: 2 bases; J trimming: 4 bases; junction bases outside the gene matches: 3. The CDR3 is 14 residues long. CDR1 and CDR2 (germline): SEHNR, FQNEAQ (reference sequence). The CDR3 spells CASSLRDRAYEQYF. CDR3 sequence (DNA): TGTGCCAGCAGCTTACGGGACAGGGCTTACGAGCAGTACTTC.

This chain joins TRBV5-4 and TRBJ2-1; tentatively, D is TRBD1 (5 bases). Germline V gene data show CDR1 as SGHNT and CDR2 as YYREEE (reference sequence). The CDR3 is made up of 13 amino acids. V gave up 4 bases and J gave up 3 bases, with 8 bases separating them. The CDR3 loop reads CASSEQGYNEQFF. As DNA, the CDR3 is TGTGCCAGCAGCGAGCAGGGCTACAATGAGCAGTTCTTC. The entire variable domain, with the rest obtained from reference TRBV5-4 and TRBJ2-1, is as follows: ETGVTQSPTHLIKTRGQQVTLRCSSQSGHNTVSWYQQALGQGPQFIFQYYREEENGRGNFPPRFSGLQFPNYSSELNVNALELDDSALYLCASSEQGYNEQFFGPGTRLTVL.

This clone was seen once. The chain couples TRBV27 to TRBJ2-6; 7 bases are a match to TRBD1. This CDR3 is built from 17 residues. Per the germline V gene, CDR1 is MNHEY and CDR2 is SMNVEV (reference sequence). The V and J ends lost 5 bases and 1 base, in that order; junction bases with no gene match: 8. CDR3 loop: CASSPGQFRSGANVLTF. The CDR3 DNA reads TGTGCCAGCAGTCCGGGACAGTTTCGATCTGGGGCCAACGTCCTGACTTTC. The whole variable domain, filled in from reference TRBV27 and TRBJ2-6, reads EAQVTQNPRYLITVTGKKLTVTCSQNMNHEYMSWYRQDPGLGLRQIYYSMNVEVTDKGDVPEGYKVSRKEKRNFPLILESPSPNQTSLYFCASSPGQFRSGANVLTFGAGSRLTVL.

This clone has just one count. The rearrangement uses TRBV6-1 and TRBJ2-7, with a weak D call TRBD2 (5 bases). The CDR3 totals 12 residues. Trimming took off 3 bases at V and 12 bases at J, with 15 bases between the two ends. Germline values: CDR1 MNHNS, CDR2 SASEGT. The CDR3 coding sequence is TGTGCCAGCAGTGACCCCGACTATGACCCGTACTTC. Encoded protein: CASSDPDYDPYF.

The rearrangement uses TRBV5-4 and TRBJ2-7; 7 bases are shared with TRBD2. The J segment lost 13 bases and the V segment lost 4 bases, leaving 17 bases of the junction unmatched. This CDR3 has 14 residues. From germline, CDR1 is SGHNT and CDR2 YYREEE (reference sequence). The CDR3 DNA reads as TGTGCCAGCAGCCCAGATGGTTATCGGGACTACCTCTACTTC. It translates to CASSPDGYRDYLYF.

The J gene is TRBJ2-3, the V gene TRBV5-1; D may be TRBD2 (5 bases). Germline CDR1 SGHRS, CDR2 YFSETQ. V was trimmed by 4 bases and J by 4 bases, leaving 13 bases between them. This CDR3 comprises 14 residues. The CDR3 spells CASSASFYSDTQYF. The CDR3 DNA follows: TGCGCCAGCAGCGCTAGCTTTTACTCAGATACGCAGTATTTT.

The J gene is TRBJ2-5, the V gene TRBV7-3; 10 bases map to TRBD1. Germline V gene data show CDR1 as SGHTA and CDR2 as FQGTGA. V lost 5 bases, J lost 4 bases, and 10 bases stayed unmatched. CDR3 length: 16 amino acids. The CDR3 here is CASSETGTGVRETQYF. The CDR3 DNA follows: TGTGCCAGCAGCGAAACCGGGACAGGGGTACGAGAGACCCAGTACTTC.

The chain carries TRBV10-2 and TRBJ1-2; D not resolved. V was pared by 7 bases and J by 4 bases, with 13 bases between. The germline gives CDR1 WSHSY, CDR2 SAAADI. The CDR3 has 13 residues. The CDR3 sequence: CASKSRRGYGYTF. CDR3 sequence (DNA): TGCGCCAGCAAGTCCCGACGGGGCTATGGCTACACCTTC.